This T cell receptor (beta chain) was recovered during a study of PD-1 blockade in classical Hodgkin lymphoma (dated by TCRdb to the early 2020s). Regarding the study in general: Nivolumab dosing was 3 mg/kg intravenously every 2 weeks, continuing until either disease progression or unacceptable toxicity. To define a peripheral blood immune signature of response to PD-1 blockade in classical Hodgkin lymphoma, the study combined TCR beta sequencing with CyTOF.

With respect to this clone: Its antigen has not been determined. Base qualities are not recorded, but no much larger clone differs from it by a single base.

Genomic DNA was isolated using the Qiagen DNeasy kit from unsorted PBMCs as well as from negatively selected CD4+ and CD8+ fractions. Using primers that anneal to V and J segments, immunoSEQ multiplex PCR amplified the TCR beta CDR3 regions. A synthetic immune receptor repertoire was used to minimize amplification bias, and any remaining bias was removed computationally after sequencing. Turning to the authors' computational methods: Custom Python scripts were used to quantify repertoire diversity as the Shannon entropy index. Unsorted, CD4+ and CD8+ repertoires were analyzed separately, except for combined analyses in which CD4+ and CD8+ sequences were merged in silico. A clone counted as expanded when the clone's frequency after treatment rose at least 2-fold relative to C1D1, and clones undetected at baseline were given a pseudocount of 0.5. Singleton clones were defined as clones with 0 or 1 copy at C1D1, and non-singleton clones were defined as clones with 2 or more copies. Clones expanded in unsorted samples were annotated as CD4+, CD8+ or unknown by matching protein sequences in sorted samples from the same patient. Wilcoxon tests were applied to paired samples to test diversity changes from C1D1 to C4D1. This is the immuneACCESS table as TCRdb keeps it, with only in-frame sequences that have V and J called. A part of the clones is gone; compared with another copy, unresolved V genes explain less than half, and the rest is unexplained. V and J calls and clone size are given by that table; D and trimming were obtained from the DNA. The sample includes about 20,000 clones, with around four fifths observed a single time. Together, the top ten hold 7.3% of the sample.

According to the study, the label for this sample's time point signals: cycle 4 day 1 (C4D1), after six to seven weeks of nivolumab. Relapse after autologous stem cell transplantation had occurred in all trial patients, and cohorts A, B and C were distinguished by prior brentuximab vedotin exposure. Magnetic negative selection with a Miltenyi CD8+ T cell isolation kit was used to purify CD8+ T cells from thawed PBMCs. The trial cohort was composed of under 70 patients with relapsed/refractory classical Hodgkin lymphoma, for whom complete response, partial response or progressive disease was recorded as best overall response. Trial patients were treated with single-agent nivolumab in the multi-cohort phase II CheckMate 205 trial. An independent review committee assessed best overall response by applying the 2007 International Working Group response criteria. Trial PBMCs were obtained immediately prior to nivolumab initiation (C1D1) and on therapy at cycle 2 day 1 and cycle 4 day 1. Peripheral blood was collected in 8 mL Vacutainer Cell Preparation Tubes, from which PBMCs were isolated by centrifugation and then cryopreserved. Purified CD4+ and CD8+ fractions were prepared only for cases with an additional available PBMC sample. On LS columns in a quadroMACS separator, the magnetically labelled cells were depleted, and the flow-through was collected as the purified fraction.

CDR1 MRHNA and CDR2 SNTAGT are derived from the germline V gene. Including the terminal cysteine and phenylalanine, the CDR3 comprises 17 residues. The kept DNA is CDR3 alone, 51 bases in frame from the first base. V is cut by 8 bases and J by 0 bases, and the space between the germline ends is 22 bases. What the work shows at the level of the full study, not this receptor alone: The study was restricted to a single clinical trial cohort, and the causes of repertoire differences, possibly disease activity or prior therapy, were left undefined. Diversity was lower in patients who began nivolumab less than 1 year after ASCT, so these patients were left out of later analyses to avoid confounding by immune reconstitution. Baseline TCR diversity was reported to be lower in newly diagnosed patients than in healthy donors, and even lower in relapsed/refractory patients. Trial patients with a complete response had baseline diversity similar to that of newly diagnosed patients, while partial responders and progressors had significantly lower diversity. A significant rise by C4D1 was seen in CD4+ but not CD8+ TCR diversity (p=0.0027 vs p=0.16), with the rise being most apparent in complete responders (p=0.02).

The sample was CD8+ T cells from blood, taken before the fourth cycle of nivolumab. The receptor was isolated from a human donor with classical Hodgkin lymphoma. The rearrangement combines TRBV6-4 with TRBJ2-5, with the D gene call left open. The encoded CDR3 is CASHSSAGGPYQETQYF. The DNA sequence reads TGTGCCAGCCACTCTTCGGCAGGCGGCCCGTACCAAGAGACCCAGTACTTC.